This T cell receptor beta chain is drawn from a study of OX40 agonist ivuxolimab in advanced cancers. Background on the whole study: Ivuxolimab was a fully human IgG2 agonistic monoclonal antibody targeting the costimulatory receptor OX40 (CD134). Intravenous ivuxolimab was administered to patients every 2 weeks at six dose levels: 0.01, 0.1, 0.3, 1.5, 3 and 10 mg/kg. Of the roughly 50 dose-escalation patients, hepatocellular carcinoma was present in about 20, melanoma in approximately 15, renal cell carcinoma in 9 and head and neck cancer in 9. In the dose-escalation cohort, around four fifths of patients were male, and the mean age was around 60 years, with a range of about 20 to 90. Prior anti-PD-1, anti-PD-L1 or anti-CTLA-4 therapy was permitted, and checkpoint inhibitors had been received by about two fifths of dose-escalation patients. Partial responses occurred in three dose-escalation patients: two with cutaneous melanoma and one with hepatocellular carcinoma. The purpose of peripheral TCRbeta sequencing was to test whether ivuxolimab changed TCR sequence diversity and led to clonal T-cell expansion. The paper covers the monotherapy dose-escalation part of the phase I ivuxolimab trial, which included N ≈ 54 patients. What the authors observed across the whole study: Antigen specificity was not determined for the clonally expanded peripheral T cells. At doses of 0.1 to 3.0 mg/kg, clonal expansion of both CD4+ and CD8+ T cells in blood was seen between baseline and week 6. Low levels of normalized T-cell clonal expansion were also seen in some patients who did not respond. On average, CD8+ T cells showed more expanded clones than CD4+ T cells after ivuxolimab. Partial responders in the 0.1-3.0 mg/kg groups had among the lowest normalized peripheral clonal expansion, especially among CD8+ T cells.

Genomic DNA was isolated from the sorted cells so that the TCRbeta CDR3 region could be sequenced. The immunoSEQ Assay was used for sequencing of TCRbeta CDR3 regions. Sourced from immuneACCESS, this table was stored by TCRdb with only in-frame sequences that have V and J called. A share of the clones is absent; for the studies checked, an unresolved V gene accounts for under half, and the remainder has no known explanation. Counted in this sample were more than 45,000 clones; 80% to 90% of them appeared once. Roughly 9.9% of the sample comes from the top ten. The CDR3 starts with the cysteine, ends with the phenylalanine, and has 11 residues. CDR3 DNA is the only sequence kept; it has 33 bases, read in frame from the first base. Between the V and J ends, shortened by 5 bases and 12 bases respectively, the junction contains 13 bases. According to the germline V gene, CDR1 reads MNHEY and CDR2 reads SVGAGI.

Patients with autoimmune disease history or receiving systemic immunosuppression were excluded from the trial. Peripheral blood for TCR sequencing was collected from all dose cohorts at baseline, on cycle 4 day 1, and on cycle 7 day 1. The samples were drawn from a first-in-human, open-label, multicenter phase I dose-escalation trial of ivuxolimab. Adults with locally advanced or metastatic melanoma, renal cell carcinoma, hepatocellular carcinoma or head and neck squamous cell carcinoma were enrolled in the trial. Before TCR sequencing, CD4+ T cells and CD8+ T cells were sorted from peripheral blood as separate populations. This clone was recorded once. Which antigen it targets is not known. No clone much larger than this one lies a single base away; base qualities are absent.

The clonotype comes from an adult with an advanced solid tumor such as melanoma, head and neck, liver or kidney cancer. Here the sequenced sample was CD4+ or CD8+ T cells sorted from blood, taken in a trial of the OX40 agonist ivuxolimab. The chain is encoded by TRBV6-5 joined to TRBJ1-1; the D gene cannot be resolved reliably. The CDR3 here reads CASSISLQTFF. Here is the DNA: TGTGCCAGCAGTATTAGTCTCCAGACTTTCTTT.